The clone carrying this T cell receptor beta chain was seen a single time. Source study methods: The assay estimated nucleated cells by amplifying reference gene primers. TCRdb keeps only in-frame clones here, not all; method: immunoSEQ multiplex PCR. V and J calls and clone size are those listed in that table; D and trimming were worked out from the DNA. This table holds roughly 62,000 clones, more than 65% found once. This sample was included in a study of blood T cell repertoires in COVID-19. In the study overall: Spain, Italy and the United States supplied samples that represented acute and convalescent COVID-19. In each case, the material was cDNA or gDNA derived from T cells, B-cell-depleted T cells, or PBMCs.

The germline V gene encodes CDR1 LNHDA and CDR2 SQIVND (reference sequence). This CDR3 has 16 residues. V shed 5 bases and J 3 bases; nucleotides not matched to a gene: 6. Seattle participants joined during active infection and were tracked over time. The specimen sequenced was peripheral blood. J is TRBJ1-6 and V is TRBV19, with 8 bases lining up with TRBD1. The origin of this receptor is a man older than 75 with COVID-19, enrolled during active disease. CDR3 DNA sequence: TGTGCCAGTAGTGGCCGGACAGGGCGCTATAATTCACCCCTCCACTTT. It codes for CASSGRTGRYNSPLHF. Complete variable domain (other parts from reference TRBV19 and TRBJ1-6): DGGITQSPKYLFRKEGQNVTLSCEQNLNHDAMYWYRQDPGQGLRLIYYSQIVNDFQKGDIAEGYSVSREKKESFPLTVTSAQKNPTAFYLCASSGRTGRYNSPLHFGNGTRLTVT.